Below, 4 T cell receptor beta chains from the same sample are listed, as sequenced in a study of vaccination and CD4 T cells after COVID-19. Treatment here: roughly 11-day PBMC culture with coronavirus spike peptide pools or control peptides (ViraFEST assay). Antigen specificity for these receptors is unknown. Cultured CD4+ T-cell DNA underwent Oncomine TCR Beta short-read sequencing. TCRdb re-called the PCR reads with MiXCR, one entry per CDR3 protein. This sample carries around 12,000 distinct CDR3 sequences, 45% to 65% of them seen once, and the ten largest clones take about 12%. The source material was CD4+ T cells from blood, cultured in vitro. Receptors originate from a human donor who had recovered from COVID-19.

This clonotype showed up just once. The chain recombines TRBV28 with TRBJ1-2; 7 bases align to TRBD1. Germline V lookup: CDR1 MDHEN, CDR2 SYDVKM. Trimming cost V 10 bases and J 6 bases; bases outside gene matches: 17. The CDR3 is made up of 15 amino acids. The CDR3 loop reads CATKDSTGRVHGYTF. CDR3 nucleotide sequence: TGTGCCACCAAGGACTCGACAGGGAGAGTTCATGGCTACACCTTC.

The V gene is TRBV20-1, the J gene TRBJ2-3; 9 bases agree with TRBD2. Germline V lookup: CDR1 DFQATT, CDR2 SNEGSKA (reference sequence). The CDR3 length is 13 residues. V gave up 8 bases and J gave up 5 bases; unmatched junction bases: 8. The CDR3 spells CSPLSGSGDTQYF. The CDR3, as DNA: TGCAGTCCCCTTAGCGGGAGTGGAGATACGCAGTATTTT.

This clonotype was seen a handful of times. The gene calls are TRBV18 and TRBJ2-7, with 12 bases matching TRBD2. The CDR3 runs 17 residues. Germline V gene lookup returns CDR1 KGHSH and CDR2 LQKENI. With V trimmed by 4 bases and J by 1 base, 8 bases remained unmatched. Here the CDR3 DNA reads TGTGCCAGCTCACAGAGACTAGCGGGAGACATTTCCTACGAGCAGTACTTC. Translation: CASSQRLAGDISYEQYF.

This clonotype is labeled as medium-sized. This chain links TRBV6-4 with TRBJ2-2; no clear D. This CDR3 has 13 amino acids. The germline gives CDR1 MRHNA, CDR2 SNTAGT. V was clipped by 4 bases and J by 1 base, with 4 bases between them. The CDR3 loop reads CASSGGNTGELFF. The DNA of the CDR3 is TGTGCCAGCAGTGGGGGGAACACCGGGGAGCTGTTTTTT.